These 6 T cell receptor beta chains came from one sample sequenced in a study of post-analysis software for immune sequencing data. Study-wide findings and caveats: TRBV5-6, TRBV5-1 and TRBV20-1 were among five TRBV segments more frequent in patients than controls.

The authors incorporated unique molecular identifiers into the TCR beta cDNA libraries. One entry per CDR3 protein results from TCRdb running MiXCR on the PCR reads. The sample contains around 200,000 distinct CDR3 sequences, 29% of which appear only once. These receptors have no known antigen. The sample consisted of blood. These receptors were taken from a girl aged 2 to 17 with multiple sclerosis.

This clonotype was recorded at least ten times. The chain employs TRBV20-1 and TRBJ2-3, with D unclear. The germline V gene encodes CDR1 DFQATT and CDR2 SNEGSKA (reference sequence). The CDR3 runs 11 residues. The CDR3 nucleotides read TGCAGCTCAAGCATGGCTGATACGCAGTATTTT. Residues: CSSSMADTQYF.

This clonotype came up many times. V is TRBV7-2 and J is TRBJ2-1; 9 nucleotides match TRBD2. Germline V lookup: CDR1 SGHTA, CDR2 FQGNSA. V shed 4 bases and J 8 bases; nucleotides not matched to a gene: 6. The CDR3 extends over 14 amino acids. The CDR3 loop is CASSSLGTSYEQFF. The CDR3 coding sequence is TGTGCCAGCAGCTCTCTCGGGACTAGCTATGAGCAGTTCTTC.

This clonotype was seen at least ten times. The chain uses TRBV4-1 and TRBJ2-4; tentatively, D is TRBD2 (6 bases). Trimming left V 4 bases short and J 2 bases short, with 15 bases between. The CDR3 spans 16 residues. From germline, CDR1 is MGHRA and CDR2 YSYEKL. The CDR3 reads CASSLPGDLTKNIQYF. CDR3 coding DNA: TGCGCCAGCAGCCTCCCGGGGGACTTGACCAAAAACATTCAGTACTTC.

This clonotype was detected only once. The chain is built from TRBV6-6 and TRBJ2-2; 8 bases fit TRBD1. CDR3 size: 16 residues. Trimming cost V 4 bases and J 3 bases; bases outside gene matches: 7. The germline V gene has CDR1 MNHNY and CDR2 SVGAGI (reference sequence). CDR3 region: CASSSVRGRDTGELFF. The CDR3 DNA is TGTGCCAGCAGTTCTGTCAGGGGGCGGGACACCGGGGAGCTGTTTTTT.

The CDR3 spells CASSQEDTSNQPQHF. The CDR3 DNA sequence: TGTGCCAGCAGCCAGGAAGACACAAGCAATCAGCCCCAGCATTTT. This chain links TRBV4-2 with TRBJ1-5; D gene uncertain. The CDR3 contains 15 residues. Looked up from germline, CDR1 is LGHNA and CDR2 is YNFKEQ. V lost 3 bases and J lost 1, with 10 bases in between.

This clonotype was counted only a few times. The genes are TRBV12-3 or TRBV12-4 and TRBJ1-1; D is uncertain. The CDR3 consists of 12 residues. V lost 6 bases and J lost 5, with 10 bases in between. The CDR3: CASRRVGTEAFF. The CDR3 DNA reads TGTGCCAGCAGACGGGTGGGGACTGAAGCTTTCTTT.